Below are 2 T cell receptor beta chains sequenced from a single sample in a study of blood T cell repertoires in COVID-19. Using immunoSEQ multiplex PCR, the repertoire was profiled, and TCRdb retains in-frame clones only, with some absent. The sample contains 500,000 or so clones, around 90% of which appear only once. The specimen was PBMCs or T cells enriched from blood (not recorded which). These receptors came from a woman aged 18-29 years who had recovered from COVID-19.

This sequence joins TRBV4-1 and TRBJ1-6; D not resolved. V gave up 2 bases and J gave up 8 bases, with 16 bases separating them. The CDR3 has 16 residues. Germline V gives CDR1 MGHRA, CDR2 YSYEKL. CDR3 in amino acids: CASSQLADPRDSPLHF. The CDR3, as DNA: TGCGCCAGCAGCCAACTAGCTGACCCGCGGGATTCACCCCTCCACTTT.

V and J are TRBV19 and TRBJ2-7; 7 positions match TRBD1. Per the germline V gene, CDR1 is LNHDA and CDR2 is SQIVND (reference sequence). The CDR3 covers 16 residues. Unmatched junction bases numbered 13, after V lost 3 bases and J lost 5 bases. DNA of the CDR3: TGTGCCAGTAGTATCCCCGGACAGGAAGGGGCCGACGAGCAGTACTTC. Translation gives CASSIPGQEGADEQYF.